This T cell receptor (beta chain) stems from a study of shared clonotypes between healthy human individuals (dated by TCRdb to about 2020). With regard to the full study: The cohort included three men and a couple of women between 18 and 49 years of age. For each donor, CD4 naive and CD4 memory were each given three plates, CD8 naive was given two plates, and CD8 memory was given one plate. To estimate repertoire size and how much clonotype sharing occurs between individuals, the study deeply sequenced the blood TCR repertoires of a handful of healthy adults. Different laboratories and diverse techniques were used to prepare libraries and sequence TCR repertoires, to increase sequencing depth and limit assay-specific biases. Leukapheresis yielded between about 0.94 and 10 billion PBMCs per donor.

TCR CDR3 regions were amplified from genomic DNA by multiplex PCR using the deep immunoSEQ assay. Extracted genomic DNA from each cell subset was distributed evenly across all wells of several immunoSEQ 96-well plates, and each plate was treated as a replicate. For sorted subsets, about 220 ng of genomic DNA, equivalent to about 30,000 T cell genomes, went into each replicate PCR. The purified libraries were quantified using a Qubit 3.0 fluorometer, sized with a Bioanalyzer 2100, and then quantified again using the KAPA Library Quantification kit. Every immunoSEQ 96-well plate was sequenced on a dedicated single-read 150-cycle Illumina NextSeq 550 flow cell. As for how the authors treated the data: Because only junctional sequences without quality scores were contained in the immunoSEQ output, filtering matching that applied to full-length reads could not be performed. Sequences were annotated with PyIR, a Python wrapper for IgBLAST v1.9, using IMGT germline references to assign V/J genes and CDR3. Reads were removed for weak V/J assignments (E-value above 1e-6), missing CDR3, stop codons, out-of-frame junctions, or ambiguous translated residues. V3J clonotypes were defined as sequences sharing an identical inferred V gene, J gene, and CDR3 amino acid sequence. Percentage overlap between repertoires was calculated by dividing the number of shared unique clonotypes by the size of the smaller repertoire. Three approaches were used to assess repertoire richness: RTK rarefaction, the Chao1 estimator, and Recon v2.1 estimates of unobserved clonotypes. OLGA was used to compute generation probabilities for all TCRbeta clonotypes that the gDNA method yielded from four donors. TCRdb mirrors the immuneACCESS table, restricted to in-frame sequences. Some clones are absent from its copies; in checked studies, under half trace to an unresolved V gene, and the reason for the others is unknown. V, J and clone size were drawn from that table, and D and trimming were deduced from the DNA. The sample table shows about 1.5 million clones, and nearly 99% are seen once. The biggest ten clones account for approximately 0.45% of the sample.

The donors were healthy, HIV-negative adults with no recently reported acute infections or vaccinations. Every donor was a Caucasian adult residing in Nashville, Tennessee, USA. CD4+ T cells were enriched through magnetic negative selection, after which naive cells were positively selected on CD45RA and the remaining negative fraction served as the memory subset. Blood was collected by leukapheresis, and PBMCs were isolated by Ficoll-Histopaque density gradient centrifugation and then cryopreserved in liquid nitrogen vapor phase. Purity and quantity of every magnetically sorted T cell population were checked by analytical flow cytometry. Genomic DNA was isolated from every sorted fraction and measured by UV absorbance on a Nanodrop 2000c. Of note for this clone: Its antigen target is currently unknown. Per-nucleotide qualities are absent, and no much larger clonotype sits a single base away.

Overall study outcomes, separate from this receptor: Incomplete sequencing was indicated by rarefaction of sorted-subset datasets, despite the large sequencing depth. Compared with non-shared clonotypes, the clonotypes found in all four sorted-subset donors had higher generation probabilities. Approximately 4.8% of naive CD4, more than 3% of naive CD8, roughly 2.5% of memory CD4, and around 0.42% of memory CD8 clonotypes were shared across four donors. Pairwise subsampling indicated that sequencing depth was expected to affect the degree of clonotype sharing among donors. Larger estimated clonotype richness was generally found for naive subsets than for memory subsets. The genetic and exposure-history diversity represented was limited by the small number of donors. Sampling was limited to blood, and TCR repertoires in tissue likely differ from TCR repertoires in blood.

From the germline V gene, CDR1 is SGHTA and CDR2 is FQGNSA. V loses 2 bases of germline sequence and J loses 2 bases, and the interval between the two ends is 13 bases. CDR3 length: 16 amino acids, cysteine to phenylalanine. Only the CDR3 DNA is retained, 48 bases long and in frame from the first base. Recombination joined TRBV7-2 with TRBJ1-3; TRBD1 is possibly the D segment (5 matching bases). The specimen sequenced was naive CD4+ T cells sorted from blood. In light of the paper, this sample's cell subset or site label describes: CD45RA+ positively selected. This sequence originates from a man aged 25 to 40 in good health. The base sequence is TGTGCCAGCAGCTTATTTGAGGGCAGGGCTGGAAACACCATATATTTT. This sequence encodes CASSLFEGRAGNTIYF.